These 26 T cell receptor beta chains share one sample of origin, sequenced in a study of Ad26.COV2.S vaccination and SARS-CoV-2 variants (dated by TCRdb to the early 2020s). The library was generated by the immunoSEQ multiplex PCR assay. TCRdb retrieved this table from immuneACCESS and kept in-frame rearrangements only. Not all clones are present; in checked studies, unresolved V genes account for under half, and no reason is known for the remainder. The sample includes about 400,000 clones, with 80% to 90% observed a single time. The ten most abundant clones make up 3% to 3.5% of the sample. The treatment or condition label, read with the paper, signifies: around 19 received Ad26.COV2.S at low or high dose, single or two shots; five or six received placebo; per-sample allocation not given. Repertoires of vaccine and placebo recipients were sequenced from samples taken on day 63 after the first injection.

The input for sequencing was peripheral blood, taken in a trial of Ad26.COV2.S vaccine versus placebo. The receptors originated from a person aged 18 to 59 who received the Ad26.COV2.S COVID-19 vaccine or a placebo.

The CDR3 here is CASSFRDRGNSPLHF. CDR3 in DNA: TGTGCCAGCAGCTTTCGTGACAGGGGTAATTCACCCCTCCACTTT. The V gene is TRBV5-6, the J gene TRBJ1-6; 8 nucleotides match TRBD1. Germline CDR1 is SGHDT and CDR2 is YYEEEE. V dropped 2 bases and J dropped 6; count of bases not matched to a gene: 4. This CDR3 region has 15 residues.

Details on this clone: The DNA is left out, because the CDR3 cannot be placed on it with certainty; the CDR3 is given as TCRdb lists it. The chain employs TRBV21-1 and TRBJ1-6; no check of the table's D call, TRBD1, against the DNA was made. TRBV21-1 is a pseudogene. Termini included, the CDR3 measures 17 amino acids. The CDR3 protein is CASSKVGAGTGPEPLHF.

CDR3 coding DNA: TGTGCCAGCAGCCTACAGGGGAGCGGCTACACCTTC. Translating it yields CASSLQGSGYTF. The chain uses TRBV7-9 and TRBJ1-2, with 7 bases that match TRBD1. Per germline, CDR1 SEHNR and CDR2 FQNEAQ (reference sequence). The CDR3 length is 12 residues. With 5 bases clipped from V and 8 bases from J, the junction kept 5 bases outside the gene matches.

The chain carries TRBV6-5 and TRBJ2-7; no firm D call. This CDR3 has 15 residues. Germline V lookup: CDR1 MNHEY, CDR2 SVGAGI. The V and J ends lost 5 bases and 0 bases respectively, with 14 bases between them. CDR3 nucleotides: TGTGCCAGCAGTCTTTTGAGATTAAGCTCCTACGAGCAGTACTTC. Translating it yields CASSLLRLSSYEQYF.

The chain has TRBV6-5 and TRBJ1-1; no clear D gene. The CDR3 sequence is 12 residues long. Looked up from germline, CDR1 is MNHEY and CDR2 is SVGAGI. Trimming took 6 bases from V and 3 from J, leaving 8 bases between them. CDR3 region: CASRPGYTEAFF. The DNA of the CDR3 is TGTGCCAGCAGGCCGGGGTACACTGAAGCTTTCTTT.

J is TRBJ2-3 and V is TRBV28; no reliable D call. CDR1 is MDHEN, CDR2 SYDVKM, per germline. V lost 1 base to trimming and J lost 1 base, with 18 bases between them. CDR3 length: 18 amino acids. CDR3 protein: CASSLSSLSDGGTDTQYF. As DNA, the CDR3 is TGTGCCAGCAGTTTATCTTCGTTAAGCGATGGGGGCACAGATACGCAGTATTTT.

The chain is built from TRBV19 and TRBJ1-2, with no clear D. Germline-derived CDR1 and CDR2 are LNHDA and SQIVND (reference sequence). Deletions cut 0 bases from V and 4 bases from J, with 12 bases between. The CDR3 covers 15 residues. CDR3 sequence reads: CASSIESVWPYGYTF. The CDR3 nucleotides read TGTGCCAGTAGTATAGAGTCCGTATGGCCCTATGGCTACACCTTC.

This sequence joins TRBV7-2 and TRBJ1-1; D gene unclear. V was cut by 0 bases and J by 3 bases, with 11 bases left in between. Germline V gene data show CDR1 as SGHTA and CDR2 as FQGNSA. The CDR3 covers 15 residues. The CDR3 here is CASSLAGKWDTEAFF. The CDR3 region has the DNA TGTGCCAGCAGCTTAGCGGGGAAGTGGGACACTGAAGCTTTCTTT.

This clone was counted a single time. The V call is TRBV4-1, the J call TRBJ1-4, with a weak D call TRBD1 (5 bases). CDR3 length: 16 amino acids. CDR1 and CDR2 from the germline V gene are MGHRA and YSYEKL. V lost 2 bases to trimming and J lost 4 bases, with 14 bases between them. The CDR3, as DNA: TGCGCCAGCAGCCAATTATCGGGGGGAAGTAATGAAAAACTGTTTTTT. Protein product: CASSQLSGGSNEKLFF.

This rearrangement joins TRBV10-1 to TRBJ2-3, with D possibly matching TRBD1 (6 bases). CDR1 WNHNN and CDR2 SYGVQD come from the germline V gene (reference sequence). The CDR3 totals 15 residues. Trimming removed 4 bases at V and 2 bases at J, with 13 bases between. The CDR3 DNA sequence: TGCGCCAGCAGTGCAAGGGACACCGACACAGATACGCAGTATTTT. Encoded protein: CASSARDTDTDTQYF.

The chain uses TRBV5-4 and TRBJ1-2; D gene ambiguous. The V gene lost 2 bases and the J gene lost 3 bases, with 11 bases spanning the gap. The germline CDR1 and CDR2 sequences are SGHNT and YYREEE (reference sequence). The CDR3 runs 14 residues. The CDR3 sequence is CASSLFAGDYGYTF. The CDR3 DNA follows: TGTGCCAGCAGCTTATTTGCCGGGGACTATGGCTACACCTTC.

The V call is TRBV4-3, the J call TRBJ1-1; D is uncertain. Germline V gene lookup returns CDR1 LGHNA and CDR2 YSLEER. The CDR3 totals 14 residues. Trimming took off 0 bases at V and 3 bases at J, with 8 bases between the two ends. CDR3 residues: CASSQEEGYTEAFF. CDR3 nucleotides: TGCGCCAGCAGCCAAGAGGAGGGCTACACTGAAGCTTTCTTT.

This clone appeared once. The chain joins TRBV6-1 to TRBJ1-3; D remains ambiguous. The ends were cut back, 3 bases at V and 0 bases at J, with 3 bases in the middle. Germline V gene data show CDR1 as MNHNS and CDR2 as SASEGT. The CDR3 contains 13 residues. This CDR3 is CASSETSGNTIYF. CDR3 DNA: TGTGCCAGCAGTGAGACCTCTGGAAACACCATATATTTT.

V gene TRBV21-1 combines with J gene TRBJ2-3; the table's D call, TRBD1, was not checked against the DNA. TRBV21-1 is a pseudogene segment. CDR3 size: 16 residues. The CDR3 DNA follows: TGTGCCAGCAGCAAAGGGGGGCGGGCTAGCACAGATACGCAGTATTTT. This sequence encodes CASSKGGRASTDTQYF.

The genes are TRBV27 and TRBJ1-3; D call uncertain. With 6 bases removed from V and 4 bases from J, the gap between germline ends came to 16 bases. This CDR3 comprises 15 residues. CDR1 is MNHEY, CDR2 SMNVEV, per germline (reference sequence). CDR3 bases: TGTGCCAGCAGCTTAGGGTCCGGTTGGGGAAACACCATATATTTT. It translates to CASSLGSGWGNTIYF.

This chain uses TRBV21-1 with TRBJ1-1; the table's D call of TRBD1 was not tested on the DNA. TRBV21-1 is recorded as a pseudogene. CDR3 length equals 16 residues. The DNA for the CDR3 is TGTGCCAGCAGCAACCCGGGACAGGGGGACAACACTGAAGCTTTCTTT. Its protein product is CASSNPGQGDNTEAFF.

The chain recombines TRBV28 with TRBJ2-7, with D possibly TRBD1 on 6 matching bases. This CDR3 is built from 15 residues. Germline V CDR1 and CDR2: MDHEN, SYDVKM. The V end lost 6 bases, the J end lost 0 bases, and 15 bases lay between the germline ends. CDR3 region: CASSALQGFSYEQYF. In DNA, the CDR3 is TGTGCCAGCAGCGCATTACAGGGATTCTCCTACGAGCAGTACTTC.

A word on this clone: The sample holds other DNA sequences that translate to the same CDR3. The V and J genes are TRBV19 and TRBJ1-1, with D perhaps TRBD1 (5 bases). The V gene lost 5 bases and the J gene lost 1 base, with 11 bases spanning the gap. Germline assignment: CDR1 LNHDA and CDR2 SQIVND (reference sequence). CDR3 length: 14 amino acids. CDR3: CASSLGQGNTEAFF. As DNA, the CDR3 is TGTGCCAGTAGTTTAGGGCAGGGGAACACTGAAGCTTTCTTT.

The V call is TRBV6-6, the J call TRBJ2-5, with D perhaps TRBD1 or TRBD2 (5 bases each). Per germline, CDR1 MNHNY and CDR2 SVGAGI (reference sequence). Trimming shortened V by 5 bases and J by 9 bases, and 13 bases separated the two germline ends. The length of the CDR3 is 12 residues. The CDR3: CASSPERGAQYF. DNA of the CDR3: TGTGCCAGCAGTCCAGAAAGAGGGGCCCAGTACTTC.

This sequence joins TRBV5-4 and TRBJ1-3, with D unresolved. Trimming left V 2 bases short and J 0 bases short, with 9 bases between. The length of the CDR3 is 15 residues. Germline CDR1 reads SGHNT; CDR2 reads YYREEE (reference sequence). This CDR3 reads CASSFSDGSGNTIYF. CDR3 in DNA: TGTGCCAGCAGCTTTTCGGACGGCTCTGGAAACACCATATATTTT.

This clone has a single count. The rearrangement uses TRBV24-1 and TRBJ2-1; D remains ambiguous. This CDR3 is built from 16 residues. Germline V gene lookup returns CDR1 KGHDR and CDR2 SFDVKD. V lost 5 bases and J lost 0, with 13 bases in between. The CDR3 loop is CATSALVTSSYNEQFF. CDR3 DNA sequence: TGTGCCACCAGTGCGTTAGTCACGAGCTCCTACAATGAGCAGTTCTTC.

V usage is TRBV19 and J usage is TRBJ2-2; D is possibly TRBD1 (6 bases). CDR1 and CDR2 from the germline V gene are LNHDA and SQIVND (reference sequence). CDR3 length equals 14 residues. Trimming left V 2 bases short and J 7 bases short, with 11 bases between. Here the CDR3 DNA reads TGTGCCAGTAGTATAAACAGGGATGTCGGGGAGCTGTTTTTT. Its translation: CASSINRDVGELFF.

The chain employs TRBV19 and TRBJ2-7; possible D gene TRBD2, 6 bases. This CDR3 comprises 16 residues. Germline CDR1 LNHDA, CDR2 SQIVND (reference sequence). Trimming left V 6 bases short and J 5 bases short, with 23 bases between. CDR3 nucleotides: TGTGCCAGTAGCTCAACCCGCGGGACGCGCAGTCACGAGCAGTACTTC. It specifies CASSSTRGTRSHEQYF.

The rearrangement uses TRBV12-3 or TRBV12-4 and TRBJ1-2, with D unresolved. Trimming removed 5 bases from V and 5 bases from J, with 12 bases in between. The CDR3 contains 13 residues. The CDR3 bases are TGTGCCAGCAGTGCCCAGACGGTGTATGGCTACACCTTC. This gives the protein CASSAQTVYGYTF.

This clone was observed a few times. CDR3: CATGGEGIGYTF. Here the CDR3 DNA reads TGTGCCACCGGAGGGGAAGGAATCGGCTACACCTTC. The rearrangement links TRBV24-1 to TRBJ1-2, with D possibly TRBD1 on 5 matching bases. V shed 9 bases and J shed 8 bases, with 15 bases lying between them. The CDR3 consists of 12 residues. CDR1 is KGHDR, CDR2 SFDVKD, per germline.

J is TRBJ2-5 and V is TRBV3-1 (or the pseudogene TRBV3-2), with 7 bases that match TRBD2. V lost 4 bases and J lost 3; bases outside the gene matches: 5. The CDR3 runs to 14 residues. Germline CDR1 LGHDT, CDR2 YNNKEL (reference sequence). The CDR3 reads CASSRSAGEETQYF. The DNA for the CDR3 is TGTGCCAGCAGCCGCTCTGCGGGAGAAGAGACCCAGTACTTC.